The next 5 T cell receptor beta chains were all read from a single sample in a study of cytomegalovirus exposure and HLA in healthy donors. The PCR made use of 60 Vbeta and 13 Jbeta primers. Here immunoSEQ multiplex PCR was the method, and the copy in TCRdb shows in-frame clones only, minus some. The table has fewer than 200,000 clones, 68% seen once. Sequenced sample: PBMCs. The source of these receptors is a man aged 50-59 years in good health and CMV-seronegative.

V is TRBV12-2 and J is TRBJ2-7; the tabulated D call, TRBD2, remains unverified against the DNA. TRBV12-2 constitutes a pseudogene. The CDR3 sequence is 16 residues long. CDR3 nucleotides: TGTGCAAGTCGCCCCCCACTAGCGGGTAAACCCTACGAGCAGTACTTC. Amino acids: CASRPPLAGKPYEQYF.

The V call is TRBV2, the J call TRBJ1-1; 10 nucleotides agree with TRBD1. The germline V gene has CDR1 SNHLY and CDR2 FYNNEI. J was trimmed by 4 bases and V by 6 bases; bases with no gene match: 8. This CDR3 has 15 residues. CDR3 bases: TGTGCCAGCAGAGACAGGGGGCTGGGCAGCACTGAAGCTTTCTTT. As protein: CASRDRGLGSTEAFF.

The chain employs TRBV29-1 and TRBJ2-7; 9 nucleotides agree with TRBD2. CDR1 SQVTM and CDR2 ANQGSEA come from the germline V gene. Trimming cost V 4 bases and J 5 bases; bases outside gene matches: 6. This CDR3 region has 13 residues. The CDR3 coding sequence is TGCAGCGTTGTGCTAGCGGGGCTAAACGAGCAGTACTTC. Translating it yields CSVVLAGLNEQYF.

The DNA of the CDR3 is TGTGCCAGCAGCCCTCAGACAGGGGACATCCTTTATGGCTACACCTTC. This sequence encodes CASSPQTGDILYGYTF. V and J are TRBV28 and TRBJ1-2; the match to TRBD1 covers 8 bases. Per the germline V gene, CDR1 is MDHEN and CDR2 is SYDVKM. V shed 6 bases and J 5 bases; nucleotides not matched to a gene: 14. The CDR3 is made up of 16 amino acids.

The chain uses TRBV6-5 and TRBJ2-7; D is possibly TRBD1 (6 bases). Germline V gene data show CDR1 as MNHEY and CDR2 as SVGAGI. The CDR3 runs to 13 residues. V dropped 3 bases and J dropped 7 bases, with 13 bases sitting between them. CDR3 DNA sequence: TGTGCCAGCAGTTATTCCGTGCAGGGGGAGCAGTACTTC. It codes for CASSYSVQGEQYF.